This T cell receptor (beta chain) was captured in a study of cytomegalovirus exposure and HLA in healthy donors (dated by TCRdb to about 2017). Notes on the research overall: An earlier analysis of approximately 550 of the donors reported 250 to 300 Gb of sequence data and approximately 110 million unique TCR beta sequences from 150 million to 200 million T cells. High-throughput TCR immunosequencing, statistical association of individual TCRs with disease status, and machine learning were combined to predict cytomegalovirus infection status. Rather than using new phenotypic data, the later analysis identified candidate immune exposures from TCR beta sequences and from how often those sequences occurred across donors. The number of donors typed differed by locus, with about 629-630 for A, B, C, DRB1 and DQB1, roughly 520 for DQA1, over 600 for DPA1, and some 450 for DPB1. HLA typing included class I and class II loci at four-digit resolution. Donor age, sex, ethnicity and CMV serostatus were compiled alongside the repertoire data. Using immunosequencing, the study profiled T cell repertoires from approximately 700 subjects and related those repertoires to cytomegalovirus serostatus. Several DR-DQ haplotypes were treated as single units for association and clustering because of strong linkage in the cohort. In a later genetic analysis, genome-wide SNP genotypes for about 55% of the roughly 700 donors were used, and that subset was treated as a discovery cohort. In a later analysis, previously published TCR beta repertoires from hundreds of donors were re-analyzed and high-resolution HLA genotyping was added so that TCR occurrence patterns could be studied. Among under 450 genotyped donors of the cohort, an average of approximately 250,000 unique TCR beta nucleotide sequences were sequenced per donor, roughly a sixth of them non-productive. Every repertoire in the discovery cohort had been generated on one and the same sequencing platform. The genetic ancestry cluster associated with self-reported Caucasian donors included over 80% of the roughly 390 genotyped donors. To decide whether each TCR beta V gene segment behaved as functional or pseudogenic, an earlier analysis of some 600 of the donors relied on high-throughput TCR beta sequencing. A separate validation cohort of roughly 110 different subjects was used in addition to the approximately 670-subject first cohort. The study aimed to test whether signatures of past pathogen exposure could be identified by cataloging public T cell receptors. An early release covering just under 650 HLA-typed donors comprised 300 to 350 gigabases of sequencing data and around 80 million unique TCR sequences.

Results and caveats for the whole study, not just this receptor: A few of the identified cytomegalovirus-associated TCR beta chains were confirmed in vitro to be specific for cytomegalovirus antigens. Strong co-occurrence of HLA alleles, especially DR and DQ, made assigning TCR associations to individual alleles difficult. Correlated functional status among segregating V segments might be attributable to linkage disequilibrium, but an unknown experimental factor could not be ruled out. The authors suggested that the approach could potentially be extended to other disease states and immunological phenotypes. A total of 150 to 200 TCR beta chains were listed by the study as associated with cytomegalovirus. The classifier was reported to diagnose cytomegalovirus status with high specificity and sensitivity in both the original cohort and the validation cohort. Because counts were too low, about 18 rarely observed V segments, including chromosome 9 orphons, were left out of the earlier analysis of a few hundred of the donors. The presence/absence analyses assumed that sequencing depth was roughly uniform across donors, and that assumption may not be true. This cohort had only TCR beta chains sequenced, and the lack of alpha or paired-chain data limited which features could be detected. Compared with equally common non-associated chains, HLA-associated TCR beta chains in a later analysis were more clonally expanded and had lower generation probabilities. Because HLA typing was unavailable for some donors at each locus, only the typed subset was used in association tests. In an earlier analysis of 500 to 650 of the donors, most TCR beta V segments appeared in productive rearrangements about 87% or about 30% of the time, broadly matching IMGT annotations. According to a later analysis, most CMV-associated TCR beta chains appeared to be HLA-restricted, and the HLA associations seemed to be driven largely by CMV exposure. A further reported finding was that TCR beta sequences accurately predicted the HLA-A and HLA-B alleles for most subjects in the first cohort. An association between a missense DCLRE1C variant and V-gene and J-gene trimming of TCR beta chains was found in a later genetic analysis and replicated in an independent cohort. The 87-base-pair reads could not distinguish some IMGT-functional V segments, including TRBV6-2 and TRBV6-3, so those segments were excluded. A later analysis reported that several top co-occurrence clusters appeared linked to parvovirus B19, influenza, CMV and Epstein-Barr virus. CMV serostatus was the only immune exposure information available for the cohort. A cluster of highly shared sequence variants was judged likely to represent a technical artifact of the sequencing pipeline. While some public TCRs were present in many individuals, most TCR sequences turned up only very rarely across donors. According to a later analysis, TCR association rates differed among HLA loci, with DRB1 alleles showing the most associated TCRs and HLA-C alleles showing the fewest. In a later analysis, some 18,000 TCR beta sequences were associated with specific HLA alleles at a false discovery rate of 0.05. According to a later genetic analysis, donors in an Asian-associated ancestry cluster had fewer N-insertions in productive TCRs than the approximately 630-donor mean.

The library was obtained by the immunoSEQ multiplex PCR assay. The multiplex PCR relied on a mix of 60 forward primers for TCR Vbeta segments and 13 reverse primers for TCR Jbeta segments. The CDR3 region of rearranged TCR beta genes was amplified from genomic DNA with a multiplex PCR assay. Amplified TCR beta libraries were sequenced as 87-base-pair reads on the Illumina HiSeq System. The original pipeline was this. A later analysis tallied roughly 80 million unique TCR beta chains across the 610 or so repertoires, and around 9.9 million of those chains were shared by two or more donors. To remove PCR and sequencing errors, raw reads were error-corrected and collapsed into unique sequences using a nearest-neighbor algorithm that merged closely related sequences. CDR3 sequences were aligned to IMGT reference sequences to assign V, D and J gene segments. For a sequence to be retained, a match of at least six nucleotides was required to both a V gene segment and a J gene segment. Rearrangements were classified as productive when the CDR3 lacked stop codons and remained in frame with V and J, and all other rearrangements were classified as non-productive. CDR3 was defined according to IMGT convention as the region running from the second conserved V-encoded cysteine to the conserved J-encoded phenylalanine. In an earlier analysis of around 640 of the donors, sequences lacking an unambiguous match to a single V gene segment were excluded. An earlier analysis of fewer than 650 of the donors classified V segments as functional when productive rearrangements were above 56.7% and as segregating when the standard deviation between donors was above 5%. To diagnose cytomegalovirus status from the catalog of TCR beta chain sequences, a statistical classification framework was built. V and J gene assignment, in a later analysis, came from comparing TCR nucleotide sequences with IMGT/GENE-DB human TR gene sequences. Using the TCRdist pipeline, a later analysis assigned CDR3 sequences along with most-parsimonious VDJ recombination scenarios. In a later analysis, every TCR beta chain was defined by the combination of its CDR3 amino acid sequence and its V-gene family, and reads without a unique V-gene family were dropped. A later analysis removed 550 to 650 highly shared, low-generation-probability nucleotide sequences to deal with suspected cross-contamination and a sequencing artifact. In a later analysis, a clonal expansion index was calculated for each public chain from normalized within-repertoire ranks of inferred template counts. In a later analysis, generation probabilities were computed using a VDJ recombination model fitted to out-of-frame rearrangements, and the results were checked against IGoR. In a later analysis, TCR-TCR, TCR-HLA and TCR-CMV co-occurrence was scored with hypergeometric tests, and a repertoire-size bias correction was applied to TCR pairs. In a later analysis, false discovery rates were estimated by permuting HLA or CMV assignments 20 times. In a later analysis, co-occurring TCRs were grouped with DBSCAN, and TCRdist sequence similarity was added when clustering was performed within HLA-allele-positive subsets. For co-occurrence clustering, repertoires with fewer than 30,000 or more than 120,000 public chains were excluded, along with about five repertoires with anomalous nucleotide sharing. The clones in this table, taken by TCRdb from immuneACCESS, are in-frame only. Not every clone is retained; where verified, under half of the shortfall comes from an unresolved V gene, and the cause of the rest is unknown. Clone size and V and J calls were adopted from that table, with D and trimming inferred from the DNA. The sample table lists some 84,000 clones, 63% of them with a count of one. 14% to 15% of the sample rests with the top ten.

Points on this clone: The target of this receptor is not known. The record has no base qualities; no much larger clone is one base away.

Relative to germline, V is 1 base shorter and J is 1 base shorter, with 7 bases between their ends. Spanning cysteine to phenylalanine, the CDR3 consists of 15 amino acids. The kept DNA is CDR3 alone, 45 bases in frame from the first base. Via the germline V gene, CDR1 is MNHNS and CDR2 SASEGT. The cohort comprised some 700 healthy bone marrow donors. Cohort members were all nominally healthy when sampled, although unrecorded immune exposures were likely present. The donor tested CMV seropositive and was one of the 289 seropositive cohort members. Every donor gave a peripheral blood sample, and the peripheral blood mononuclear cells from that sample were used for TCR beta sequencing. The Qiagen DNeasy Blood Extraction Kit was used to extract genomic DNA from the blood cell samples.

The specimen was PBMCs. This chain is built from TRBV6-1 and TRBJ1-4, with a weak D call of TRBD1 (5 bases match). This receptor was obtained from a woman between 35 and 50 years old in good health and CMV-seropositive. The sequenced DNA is TGTGCCAGCAGTGAAGAAGGGGTAACTAATGAAAAACTGTTTTTT. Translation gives CASSEEGVTNEKLFF.